This T cell receptor (beta chain) was identified in a study of long-term antiretroviral therapy in people with HIV. The authors ran the immunoSEQ assay, v3.0, at survey level. Libraries were prepared by immunoSEQ multiplex PCR; TCRdb keeps only in-frame clonotypes and omits some of them. The sample has 20,000 to 25,000 clones, 70% to 90% seen once. CDR3 length: 12 residues. Deletions cut 5 bases from V and 5 bases from J, with 7 bases between. The germline V gene has CDR1 MNHNY and CDR2 SVGAGI (reference sequence). The chain couples TRBV6-6 to TRBJ2-1, with no clear D. Source: unsorted PBMCs, taken 2.3 years after starting antiretroviral therapy. The TCR was taken from a man aged 55 to 70 with HIV. The CDR3 nucleotides are TGTGCCAGCAGTCGCCCCGACAATGAGCAGTTCTTC. It encodes CASSRPDNEQFF.